The text below deals with one T cell receptor beta chain. No cognate antigen has been identified for it. No much larger clone exists at a distance of one base, and base qualities are not known. This record comes from a study of pediatric ulcerative colitis (dated by TCRdb to about 2019). Notes on the research overall: From eight or nine newly diagnosed, treatment-naive pediatric ulcerative colitis patients and a few non-IBD control children, paired blood and rectal samples were collected.

General conclusions and limits of the study: The healthy control group was small, with only a few individuals. A couple of rectal CDR3 clonotypes turned up in every ulcerative colitis patient but in none of the controls. Because the repertoires came from total lymphocyte DNA, rare subsets such as regulatory T cells may have patterns that are not reflected. Features of the rectal repertoire distinguished controls, mild-moderate colitis patients and acute severe colitis patients, and in acute severe colitis rectal diversity was lower because of clonal expansions. Rectal pinch biopsies may have included blood-derived T cells, especially in patients with overt colitis. Autologous blood-rectal clonal overlap was significantly higher in ulcerative colitis patients than in controls, suggesting increased T cell trafficking to inflamed tissue. For technical reasons, blood samples from a couple of patients gave substantially fewer templates, and these samples were excluded from the blood-rectal overlap analysis.

Rearranged CDR3 beta regions were amplified from genomic DNA with multiplex V and J primers using the immunoSEQ TRB Survey service. To keep sequencing depth the same across samples, survey-level depth of up to 500,000 reads per sample was applied. The libraries were purified and pooled, then sequenced using Illumina technology. As for the original processing: immunoSEQ online tools were used for productive clonality, sample overlap, pairwise scatters, CDR3 beta length, V/D/J gene usage and productiveness. Alongside Shannon and Simpson indices, calculated diversity was computed as the number of unique rearrangements divided by total templates, multiplied by 100. Z-score normalized data were analyzed by principal component analysis with the R prcomp function and the ggbiplot package. Blood-rectal clonal overlap within each subject was quantified with Morisita's index. Not all clones reach the TCRdb copy of this immuneACCESS table, which keeps in-frame sequences only. Checked studies attribute under half of the gap to unresolved V genes and leave the rest unexplained. V and J calls and clone size are given by that table; D and trimming were obtained from the DNA. This sample has about 18,000 clones in its table, and nearly 80% of those were observed once. About 7.9% of the sample comes from the top ten.

During colonoscopy, one to two pinch biopsies were obtained from the rectum for research purposes. The control children had a colonoscopy because IBD was suspected, but their endoscopy was normal both macroscopically and histologically, and none were diagnosed with IBD within the following year. Before DNA was isolated, the rectal biopsies underwent proteinase K digestion. The Wizard kit (Promega) was used to extract genomic DNA from blood and intestinal samples. Sequenced material: gut tissue. The sequence was collected from a boy under 18 who was a control in a study of pediatric ulcerative colitis.

Here is the DNA: TGCGCCAGCAGCCAGGACAGGACCCACTCCTACGAGCAGTACTTC. The encoded protein is CASSQDRTHSYEQYF. This chain is built from TRBV23-1 and TRBJ2-7; 7 central bases correspond to TRBD1. TRBV23-1 is labeled an ORF, and its function is uncertain. The germline V end is reduced by 6 bases and the J end by 0 bases; junction bases left unmatched: 8. Including cysteine and phenylalanine, the CDR3 has 15 amino acids. This entry keeps only the CDR3 DNA: 45 bases, framed from base 1.